This record concerns one TCR beta chain sequence. What it binds is unknown. The data were taken from a study of cytomegalovirus exposure and HLA in healthy donors. Study-level results: Relative to equally common others, HLA-associated TCR beta chains showed greater clonal expansion in a later analysis. A later analysis linked a missense variant in DCLRE1C to the trimming of TCR beta V and J genes.

Those who donated were healthy bone marrow donors. PCR was performed using 60 Vbeta and 13 Jbeta primers. Source study methods: A follow-up analysis tallied around 80 million unique TCR beta chains, approximately 10 million shared. Only in-frame clones appear in the TCRdb table, and some are missing; sequencing was by immunoSEQ multiplex PCR. For V, J and clone size, that table is used; D and trimming come from the DNA. The sample contains about 140,000 clones, around 80% of which appear only once. In germline, CDR1 is SGHTA, CDR2 FQGNSA. The CDR3 runs to 15 residues. V lost 1 base, J lost 2 bases, and 11 bases lay in between.

The sequenced material came from PBMCs. The rearrangement joins TRBV7-2 to TRBJ1-1, with D possibly matching TRBD1 (6 bases). The clonotype originates from a man under 40 in good health and CMV-seronegative. This chain's CDR3 is CASSLGTATNTEAFF. The DNA of the CDR3 is TGTGCCAGCAGCTTAGGGACAGCCACAAACACTGAAGCTTTCTTT.